This TCR beta chain was recovered during a study of blood T cell repertoires in COVID-19. The overall study: Acute and convalescent COVID-19 samples came from the United States, Italy and Spain.

As processed by the authors: Amplification of reference gene primers provided the estimated nucleated cell counts. TCRdb's table, derived via immunoSEQ multiplex PCR, lists solely in-frame clones and lacks some. That table gives V, J and clone size, and the DNA gave D and trimming. The sample holds tens of thousands of clones, around nine tenths seen once. V gave up 0 bases and J gave up 9 bases; unmatched junction bases: 1. The CDR3 runs to 13 residues. Germline V gene sequence: CDR1 SEHNR, CDR2 FQNEAQ (reference sequence). The V call is TRBV7-9, the J call TRBJ2-1; TRBD1 agrees at 8 bases. Sequencing was done on a sample of peripheral blood. This TCR was recovered from a human donor in a cohort sampled during active COVID-19. In nucleotides, the CDR3 is TGTGCCAGCAGCTTAGCCACAGGGGGTGAGCAGTTCTTC. Its protein is CASSLATGGEQFF.